What follows describes a single T cell receptor beta chain. This clone was seen only once. Its antigen remains unidentified. No qualities accompany the bases; no much larger clone lies one base away. Read against the paper, the sample's time point label means: baseline pretreatment blood. Read against the paper, the sample's treatment or condition label means: 15 Gy SBRT to primary tumor, nephrectomy 4 weeks later. Serial peripheral blood from radiation-treated patients was sampled at baseline, 2 weeks and 4 weeks after SBRT to track tumor-enriched clonotypes. All patients had renal cell carcinoma with clear cell pathology. The QIAamp DNA Blood Mini Kit (Qiagen) was used to prepare genomic DNA for TCR sequencing. The analyses included only samples that passed all quality control checks. This sample is part of a study of radiation and T cells in renal cell carcinoma (TCRdb year 2020). At the level of the whole study: Samples were obtained from a clinical trial, in which 15 Gy stereotactic body radiation therapy was delivered to primary renal cell carcinomas and nephrectomy was performed 4 weeks later. In total, about 51 samples underwent TCR beta sequencing: 25 or so tumors plus 27 peripheral blood samples. A total of roughly 4 million unique CDR3 nucleotide sequences, encoding 2,500,000 or so unique CDR3 amino acid sequences, were found across all 50 or so samples. The paper's findings and limits, for the study overall: In blood, the top tumor clonotypes increased between baseline and 2 weeks post-radiation and then shrank by 4 weeks, which suggests that tumor-resident clones expanded only transiently. Because no pretreatment tumor biopsies were available, whether clonotypes were present in the tumor at baseline could not be determined. Because the trial had a single-armed design, the trial could not examine how radiation dose or scheduling affected the TCR repertoire. Changes in the blood repertoire were not tracked past 4 weeks after treatment.

Relative to germline, V is missing 5 bases and J is missing 6 bases, with 17 bases of the junction outside any gene match. CDR1 is given as MNHEY and CDR2 as SMNVEV, both from the germline V gene (reference sequence). The CDR3 sequence holds 17 residues, the cysteine and phenylalanine included. Left in the record is the CDR3 DNA by itself, 51 bases read in frame from the first base. TCR beta libraries were generated from genomic DNA with the immunoSEQ kit, following the manufacturer's recommendations. Library preparation used a first multiplex PCR with proprietary primers, then a second PCR adding unique barcodes, with bead cleanups after each round. A kit-provided positive control reaction and a negative control reaction were included in every sample batch. The final libraries were assessed on an Agilent 4200 TapeStation D1000 ScreenTape, pooled by volume, and quantified by qPCR. Sequencing ran on an Illumina NextSeq500 with a MidOutput 150-cycle cartridge, using 156 Read1 and 15 Index1 cycles with kit custom primers. The pooled library was loaded at 1.0 pM, and roughly 20% PhiX control was spiked in. The authors processed their data as follows. Vendor-processed data were analyzed in R, and a clonotype was defined as all T cells sharing the same CDR3 nucleotide sequence. In the clone abundance analyses, frequencies were normalized to the 10,000 most abundant clones in each sample. Public T cell clones, which averaged fewer than five per sample, were excluded before analysis. A difference in abundance of at least 32-fold between compartments was used to define tumor-enriched and baseline blood-enriched clonotypes. A beta-binomial differential abundance model was used to identify clonotypes that were expanded or contracted between blood time points. Tumor-blood repertoire similarity was measured with the Baroni-Urbani and Buser coefficient, and group comparisons used two-tailed Wilcoxon tests in R. TCRdb obtained this table from immuneACCESS and retained in-frame rearrangements with V and J assigned. These tables miss some clones; where compared with another copy, unresolved V genes account for less than half of the shortfall, and the remainder is unexplained. The V and J calls and clone size come from that table; D and trimming were worked out from the DNA. Recorded for this sample are some 120,000 clones; approximately 78% of them occurred a single time. The top ten clonotypes cover approximately 3% of the sample.

The receptor was isolated from a woman aged 55 to 70 with renal cell carcinoma. The chain uses TRBV27 and TRBJ2-3, with 7 bases aligning to TRBD1. Sequenced material: blood, taken from a patient whose treatment included radiotherapy and nephrectomy. The nucleotide sequence reads as follows: TGTGCCAGCAGTCCTAACCGACAGGGCCAATTCGGGGATACGCAGTATTTT. Its amino acids are CASSPNRQGQFGDTQYF.